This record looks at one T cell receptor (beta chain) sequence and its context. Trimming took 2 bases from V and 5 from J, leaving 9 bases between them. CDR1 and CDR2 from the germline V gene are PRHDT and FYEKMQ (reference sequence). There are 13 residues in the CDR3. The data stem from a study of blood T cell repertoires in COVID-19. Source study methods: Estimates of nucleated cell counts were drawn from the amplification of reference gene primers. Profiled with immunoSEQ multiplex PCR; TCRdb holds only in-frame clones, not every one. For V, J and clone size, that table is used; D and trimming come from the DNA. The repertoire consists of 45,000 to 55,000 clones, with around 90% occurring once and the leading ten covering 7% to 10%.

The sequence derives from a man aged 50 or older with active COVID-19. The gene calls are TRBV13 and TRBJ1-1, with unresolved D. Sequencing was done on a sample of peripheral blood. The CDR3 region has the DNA TGTGCCAGCAGCTTACGTACTGGTACTGAAGCTTTCTTT. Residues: CASSLRTGTEAFF.